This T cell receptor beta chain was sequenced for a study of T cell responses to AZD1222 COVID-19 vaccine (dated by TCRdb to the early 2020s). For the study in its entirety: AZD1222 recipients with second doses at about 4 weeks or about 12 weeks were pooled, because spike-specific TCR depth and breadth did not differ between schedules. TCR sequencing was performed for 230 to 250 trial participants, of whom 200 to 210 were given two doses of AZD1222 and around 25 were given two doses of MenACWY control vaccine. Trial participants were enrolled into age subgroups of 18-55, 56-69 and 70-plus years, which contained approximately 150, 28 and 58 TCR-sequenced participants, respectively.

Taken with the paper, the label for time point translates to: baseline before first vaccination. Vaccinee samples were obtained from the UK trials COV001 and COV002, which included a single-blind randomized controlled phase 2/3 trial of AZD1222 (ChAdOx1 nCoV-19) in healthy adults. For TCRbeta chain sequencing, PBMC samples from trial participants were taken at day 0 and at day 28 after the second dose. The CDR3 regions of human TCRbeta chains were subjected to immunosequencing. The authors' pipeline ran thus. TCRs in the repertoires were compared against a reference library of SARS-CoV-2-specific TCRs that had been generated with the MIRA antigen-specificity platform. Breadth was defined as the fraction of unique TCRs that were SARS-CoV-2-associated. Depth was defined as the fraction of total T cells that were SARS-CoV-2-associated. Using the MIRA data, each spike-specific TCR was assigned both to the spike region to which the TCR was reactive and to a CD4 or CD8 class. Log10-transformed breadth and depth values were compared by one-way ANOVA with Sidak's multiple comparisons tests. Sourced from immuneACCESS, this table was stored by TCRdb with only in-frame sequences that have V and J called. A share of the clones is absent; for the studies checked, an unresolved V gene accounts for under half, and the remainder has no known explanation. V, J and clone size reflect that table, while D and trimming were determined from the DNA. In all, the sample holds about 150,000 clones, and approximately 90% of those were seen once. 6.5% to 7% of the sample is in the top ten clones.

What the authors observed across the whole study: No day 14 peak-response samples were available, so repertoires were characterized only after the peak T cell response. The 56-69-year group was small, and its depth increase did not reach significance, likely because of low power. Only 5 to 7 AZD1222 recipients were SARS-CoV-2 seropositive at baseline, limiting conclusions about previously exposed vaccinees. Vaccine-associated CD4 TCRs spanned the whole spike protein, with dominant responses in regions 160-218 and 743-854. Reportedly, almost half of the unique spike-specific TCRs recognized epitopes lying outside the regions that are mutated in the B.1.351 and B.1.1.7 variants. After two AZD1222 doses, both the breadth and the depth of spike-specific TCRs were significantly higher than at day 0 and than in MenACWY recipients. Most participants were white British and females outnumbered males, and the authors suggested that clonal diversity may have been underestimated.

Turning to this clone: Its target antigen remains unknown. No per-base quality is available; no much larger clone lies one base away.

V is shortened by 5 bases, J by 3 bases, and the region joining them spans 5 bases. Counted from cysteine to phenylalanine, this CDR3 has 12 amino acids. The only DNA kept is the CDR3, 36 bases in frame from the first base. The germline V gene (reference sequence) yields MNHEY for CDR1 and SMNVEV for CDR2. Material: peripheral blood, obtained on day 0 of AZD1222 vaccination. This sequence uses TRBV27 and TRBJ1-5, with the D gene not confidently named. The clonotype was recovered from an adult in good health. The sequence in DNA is TGTGCCAGCAGTATACCCAATCAGCCCCAGCATTTT. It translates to CASSIPNQPQHF.